Below, 26 T cell receptor beta chains from the same sample are listed, as sequenced in a study of blood T cell repertoires in COVID-19. TCRdb's copy holds only in-frame clones and misses some; the assay was immunoSEQ multiplex PCR. The table records 110,000 to 150,000 clones, roughly 84% of them present only once. Sequencing input: peripheral blood. The source is a man in his sixties with active or convalescent COVID-19.

The V call is TRBV10-3, the J call TRBJ2-5, with D unclear. Germline V gene lookup returns CDR1 ENHRY and CDR2 SYGVKD. The CDR3 sequence is 15 residues long. Trimming took 10 bases from V and 1 from J, leaving 19 bases between them. CDR3 sequence: CATAQTSGAQETQYF. CDR3 bases: TGTGCCACCGCTCAAACCTCAGGTGCCCAAGAGACCCAGTACTTC.

This chain connects TRBV4-1 to TRBJ1-1; no firm D call. The germline V gene has CDR1 MGHRA and CDR2 YSYEKL. CDR3 length equals 13 residues. V shed 0 bases and J shed 10 bases, with 12 bases lying between them. CDR3 region: CASSQDWSSVAFF. In nucleotides, the CDR3 is TGCGCCAGCAGCCAAGATTGGAGTAGCGTAGCTTTCTTT.

The V gene is TRBV30, the J gene TRBJ2-1; 7 bases are a match to TRBD2. Trimming cost V 0 bases and J 3 bases; bases outside gene matches: 8. Germline V CDR1 and CDR2: GTSNPN, SVGIG (reference sequence). The CDR3 runs to 16 residues. The DNA for the CDR3 is TGTGCCTGGAGTGTAAGCGGACTAGGGTACTACAATGAGCAGTTCTTC. Amino acid sequence: CAWSVSGLGYYNEQFF.

The gene calls are TRBV5-1 and TRBJ1-1; a weak D match, TRBD1 (5 bases). CDR1 is SGHRS, CDR2 YFSETQ, per germline. Trimming cost V 5 bases and J 5 bases, with 16 bases left between them. This CDR3 is built from 14 residues. In DNA form, the CDR3 reads TGCGCCAGCAGTTCCCCGGCGGGGGGAACTGAAGCTTTCTTT. This codes for CASSSPAGGTEAFF.

V gene TRBV2 combines with J gene TRBJ1-1; 9 bases are shared with TRBD1. V lost 5 bases, J lost 6 bases, and 10 bases stayed unmatched. In germline, CDR1 is SNHLY, CDR2 FYNNEI. The length of the CDR3 is 15 residues. The CDR3 protein is CASSKNRDRVSEAFF. The CDR3 coding sequence is TGTGCCAGCAGTAAAAACCGGGACAGGGTTTCTGAAGCTTTCTTT.

The chain joins TRBV27 to TRBJ1-4, with D possibly being TRBD1 (5 bases). V gave up 5 bases and J gave up 3 bases, with 16 bases separating them. Germline V gives CDR1 MNHEY, CDR2 SMNVEV (reference sequence). The CDR3 sequence is 16 residues long. This chain's CDR3 is CASSGVHDSSNEKLFF. CDR3 sequence (DNA): TGTGCCAGCAGTGGGGTACACGACAGTTCTAATGAAAAACTGTTTTTT.

The rearrangement joins TRBV2 to TRBJ1-6; 10 bases map to TRBD1. The length of the CDR3 is 14 residues. Germline V gene lookup returns CDR1 SNHLY and CDR2 FYNNEI. The V segment lost 6 bases and the J segment 7 bases; nucleotides outside the gene matches: 3. The DNA of the CDR3 is TGTGCCAGCAGAGTGGGACAGGGGAATTCACCCCTCCACTTT. Encoded protein: CASRVGQGNSPLHF.

The CDR3 here is CASSQLAGAYNEQFF. The CDR3 DNA reads as TGTGCCAGCAGCCAACTAGCGGGAGCCTACAATGAGCAGTTCTTC. The rearrangement uses TRBV9 and TRBJ2-1; the match to TRBD2 covers 11 bases. Trimming at V came to 4 bases and at J to 2 bases, leaving 2 bases not matched to a gene. Germline values: CDR1 SGDLS, CDR2 YYNGEE. CDR3 size: 15 residues. Looking up the rest from reference TRBV9 and TRBJ2-1 gives the full variable domain: DSGVTQTPKHLITATGQRVTLRCSPRSGDLSVYWYQQSLDQGLQFLIQYYNGEERAKGNILERFSAQQFPDLHSELNLSSLELGDSALYFCASSQLAGAYNEQFFGPGTRLTVL.

The chain is built from TRBV12-5 and TRBJ1-5; unclear D gene. Germline values: CDR1 LGHNT, CDR2 FRNRAP. V was trimmed by 3 bases and J by 5 bases, leaving 5 bases between them. The CDR3 spans 12 residues. CDR3 protein: CASGFDYQPQHF. The DNA of the CDR3 is TGTGCTAGTGGTTTTGACTATCAGCCCCAGCATTTT.

The V call is TRBV5-4, the J call TRBJ1-1; D gene ambiguous. Germline V lookup: CDR1 SGHNT, CDR2 YYREEE (reference sequence). V was trimmed by 1 base and J by 1 base, leaving 8 bases between them. The CDR3 extends over 14 amino acids. The CDR3 DNA reads as TGTGCCAGCAGCTTGCCCCAGGAGAACACTGAAGCTTTCTTT. Protein product: CASSLPQENTEAFF.

V and J are TRBV6-5 and TRBJ2-1; possible D gene TRBD2, 6 bases. Germline CDR1 reads MNHEY; CDR2 reads SVGAGI. This CDR3 comprises 13 residues. Trimming removed 7 bases at V and 0 bases at J, with 7 bases between. This CDR3 is CASKDYSYNEQFF. CDR3 nucleotide sequence: TGTGCCAGCAAGGACTACTCCTACAATGAGCAGTTCTTC.

The rearrangement uses TRBV2 and TRBJ1-4, with TRBD1 matching over 9 bases. Losses at the gene ends were 6 bases for V and 5 bases for J; bases not matched to a gene: 4. The CDR3 loop spans 14 amino acids. Germline V gives CDR1 SNHLY, CDR2 FYNNEI. The CDR3 loop reads CASRTGTGNEKLFF. CDR3 DNA: TGTGCCAGCAGAACCGGGACAGGGAATGAAAAACTGTTTTTT.

As DNA, the CDR3 is TGTGCCTGGACGACAGGGGACGACACTGAAGCTTTCTTT. The encoded protein is CAWTTGDDTEAFF. V gene TRBV30 combines with J gene TRBJ1-1; 8 nucleotides match TRBD1. Germline V gives CDR1 GTSNPN, CDR2 SVGIG (reference sequence). The junction had 4 bases not matched to a gene; V was cut back by 4 bases and J by 3 bases. The length of the CDR3 is 13 residues.

The J gene is TRBJ1-2, the V gene TRBV2; 7 bases are a match to TRBD1. The CDR3 spans 14 residues. The germline V gene encodes CDR1 SNHLY and CDR2 FYNNEI. Germline trimming cut 2 bases from V and 7 bases from J; bases unmatched to any gene: 7. As DNA, the CDR3 is TGTGCCAGCAGTGAAACAGGGGTCGGCGGTGGCTACACCTTC. Its translation: CASSETGVGGGYTF.

The rearrangement joins TRBV30 to TRBJ2-2, with D tentatively TRBD1 (5 bases). The CDR3 sequence is 14 residues long. In germline, CDR1 is GTSNPN, CDR2 SVGIG (reference sequence). Trimming left V 5 bases short and J 3 bases short, with 13 bases between. The CDR3 sequence is CAWASTGYTGELFF. The DNA for the CDR3 is TGTGCCTGGGCATCCACAGGATACACCGGGGAGCTGTTTTTT.

The rearrangement uses TRBV27 and TRBJ2-2; the D gene is possibly TRBD2 (6 bases). This CDR3 has 13 amino acids. The V and J ends lost 5 bases and 7 bases respectively, with 11 bases between them. Germline V gene lookup returns CDR1 MNHEY and CDR2 SMNVEV (reference sequence). The CDR3 DNA sequence: TGTGCCAGCAGTCTGGAGGGGAACGGGGAGCTGTTTTTT. Translating it yields CASSLEGNGELFF.

The chain combines TRBV19 with TRBJ1-2; TRBD1 aligns across 9 bases. J was trimmed by 2 bases and V by 0 bases; bases with no gene match: 4. Germline V lookup: CDR1 LNHDA, CDR2 SQIVND (reference sequence). This CDR3 is built from 16 residues. The CDR3 DNA follows: TGTGCCAGTAGTATAGAGGGACAGGGAAGCAACTATGGCTACACCTTC. Amino acids: CASSIEGQGSNYGYTF.

V usage is TRBV10-1 and J usage is TRBJ1-2, with D possibly TRBD1 on 5 matching bases. The CDR3 has 13 amino acids. Germline V gene lookup returns CDR1 WNHNN and CDR2 SYGVQD (reference sequence). V was shortened by 0 bases and J by 8 bases, with 10 bases between the two germline ends. CDR3 in amino acids: CASSESWRDGYTF. Here the CDR3 DNA reads TGCGCCAGCAGTGAGTCGTGGAGGGACGGCTACACCTTC.

The chain combines TRBV5-1 with TRBJ2-3; 7 positions agree with TRBD1. CDR3 length equals 16 residues. With 0 bases clipped from V and 3 bases from J, the junction kept 7 bases outside the gene matches. Germline lookup yields CDR1 SGHRS and CDR2 YFSETQ. The CDR3: CASSLAYGRGTDTQYF. The CDR3 coding sequence is TGCGCCAGCAGCTTGGCCTATGGCAGGGGGACAGATACGCAGTATTTT.

The DNA for the CDR3 is TGTGCCTGGAGCCGGACAGGGAGAAATCAGCCCCAGCATTTT. It codes for CAWSRTGRNQPQHF. The chain uses TRBV30 and TRBJ1-5; 8 bases fit TRBD1. This CDR3 spans 14 amino acids. Trimming took 3 bases from V and 4 from J; bases not matched to a gene: 5. Germline assignment: CDR1 GTSNPN and CDR2 SVGIG (reference sequence).

This clone was seen more than once but under ten times. The CDR3: CASSWGQGTYEQYF. DNA for the CDR3: TGTGCCAGCAGCTGGGGACAGGGAACCTACGAGCAGTACTTC. The V call is TRBV13, the J call TRBJ2-7, with 9 bases fitting TRBD1. Germline V gives CDR1 PRHDT, CDR2 FYEKMQ (reference sequence). CDR3 length: 14 amino acids. Unmatched junction bases numbered 3, after V lost 4 bases and J lost 2 bases.

The V call is TRBV7-2, the J call TRBJ2-5, with unresolved D. The length of the CDR3 is 14 residues. V gave up 3 bases and J gave up 1 base, with 9 bases separating them. The germline V gene encodes CDR1 SGHTA and CDR2 FQGNSA. The CDR3 is CASSLWAGQETQYF. The CDR3 DNA follows: TGTGCCAGCAGCTTGTGGGCAGGCCAAGAGACCCAGTACTTC.

This sequence joins TRBV4-1 and TRBJ2-5, with D perhaps TRBD2 (6 bases). V shed 1 base and J shed 4 bases, with 16 bases lying between them. The germline CDR1 and CDR2 sequences are MGHRA and YSYEKL. CDR3 length: 16 residues. The CDR3 DNA is TGCGCCAGCAGCCAAGTGGATGGGACTGAGGGAGAGACCCAGTACTTC. It encodes CASSQVDGTEGETQYF.

This clone was recorded a few times. This rearrangement joins TRBV9 to TRBJ2-1; 12 bases align to TRBD2. Germline CDR1 reads SGDLS; CDR2 reads YYNGEE. The CDR3 runs 16 residues. Trimming at V came to 3 bases and at J to 10 bases, leaving 11 bases not matched to a gene. The CDR3 is CASSALGLAGLGEQFF. The CDR3 DNA sequence: TGTGCCAGCAGCGCCTTAGGACTAGCGGGACTCGGGGAGCAGTTCTTC. Looking up the rest from reference TRBV9 and TRBJ2-1 gives the full variable domain: DSGVTQTPKHLITATGQRVTLRCSPRSGDLSVYWYQQSLDQGLQFLIQYYNGEERAKGNILERFSAQQFPDLHSELNLSSLELGDSALYFCASSALGLAGLGEQFFGPGTRLTVL.

The chain couples TRBV7-2 to TRBJ1-1, with D tentatively TRBD1 (6 bases). The V gene's germline CDR1 is SGHTA and CDR2 FQGNSA. The length of the CDR3 is 15 residues. V was clipped by 1 base and J by 4 bases, with 13 bases between them. The CDR3 nucleotides are TGTGCCAGCAGCTTAGGTGGAGGGGGGGGCACTGAAGCTTTCTTT. Translation: CASSLGGGGGTEAFF.

The chain uses TRBV23-1 and TRBJ1-4, with D unresolved. TRBV23-1 is reported as an ORF; its role is uncertain. This CDR3 has 18 residues. V gave up 0 bases and J gave up 5 bases, with 19 bases separating them. The CDR3 bases are TGCGCCAGCAGTCAATCGGGCAGGCCGCTAAGGAAGAATGAAAAACTGTTTTTT. It codes for CASSQSGRPLRKNEKLFF.